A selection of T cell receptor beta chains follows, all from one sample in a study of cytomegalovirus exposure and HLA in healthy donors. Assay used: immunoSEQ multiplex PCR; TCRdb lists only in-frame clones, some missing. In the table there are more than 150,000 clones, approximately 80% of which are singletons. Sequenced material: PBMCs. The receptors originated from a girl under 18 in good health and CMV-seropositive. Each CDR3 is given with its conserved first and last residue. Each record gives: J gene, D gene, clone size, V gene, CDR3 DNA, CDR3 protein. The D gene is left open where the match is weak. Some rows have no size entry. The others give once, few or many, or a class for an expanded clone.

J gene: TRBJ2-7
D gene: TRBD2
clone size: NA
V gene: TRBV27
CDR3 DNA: TGTGCCAGCAGTCTCCGGACTAGCGGGTTCTCCTACGAGCAGTACTTC
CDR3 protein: CASSLRTSGFSYEQYF

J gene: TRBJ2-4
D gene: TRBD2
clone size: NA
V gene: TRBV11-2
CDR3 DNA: TGTGCCAGCAGTACTGGACTAGCTAAAAACATTCAGTACTTC
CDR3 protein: CASSTGLAKNIQYF

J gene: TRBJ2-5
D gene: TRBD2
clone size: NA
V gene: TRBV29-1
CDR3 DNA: TGCAGCGTTGCCCCGGGGAGGGGACCTGGGGAGACCCAGTACTTC
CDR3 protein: CSVAPGRGPGETQYF

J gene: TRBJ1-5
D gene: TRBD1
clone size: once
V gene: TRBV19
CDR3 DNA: TGTGCCAGTAGAGCTGACAGGGTGAAACCCCAGCATTTT
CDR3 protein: CASRADRVKPQHF

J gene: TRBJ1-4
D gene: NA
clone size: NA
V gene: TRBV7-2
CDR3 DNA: TGTGCCAGCAGCTTAGGGGGGCAAGGGACTGAAAAACTGTTTTTT
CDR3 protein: CASSLGGQGTEKLFF

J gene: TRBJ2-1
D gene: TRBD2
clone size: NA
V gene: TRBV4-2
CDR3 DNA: TGTGCCAGCAGCCCGGGACTAGCGGGGTACAATGAGCAGTTCTTC
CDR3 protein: CASSPGLAGYNEQFF

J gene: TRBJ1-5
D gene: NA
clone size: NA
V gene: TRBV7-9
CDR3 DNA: TGTGCCAGCAGCTTAAACGAGAATCAGCCCCAGCATTTT
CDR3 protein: CASSLNENQPQHF

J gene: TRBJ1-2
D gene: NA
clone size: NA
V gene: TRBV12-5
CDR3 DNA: TGTGCTAGTGGTTTGGTACGGGGAGAGTATGGCTACACCTTC
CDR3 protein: CASGLVRGEYGYTF

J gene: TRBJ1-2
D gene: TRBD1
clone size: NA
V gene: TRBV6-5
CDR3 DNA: TGTGCCAGCAGACCTACCGTGGGACAGGGAGGTGGCTACACCTTC
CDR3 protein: CASRPTVGQGGGYTF

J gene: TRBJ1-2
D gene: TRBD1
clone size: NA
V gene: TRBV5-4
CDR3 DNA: TGTGCCAGCAGCGTATCACACGGGACAGGGGGCAAAAACGGCTACACCTTC
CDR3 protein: CASSVSHGTGGKNGYTF

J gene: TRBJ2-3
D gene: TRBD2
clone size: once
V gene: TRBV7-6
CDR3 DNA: TGTGCCAGCCACCCGCTAGCGGGAGGGCGGGGAGATACGCAGTATTTT
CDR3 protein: CASHPLAGGRGDTQYF

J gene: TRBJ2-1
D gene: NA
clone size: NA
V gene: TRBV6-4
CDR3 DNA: TGTGCCAGCAGTGAAGAACCGAGGCTTATGCAGTTCTTC
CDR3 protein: CASSEEPRLMQFF

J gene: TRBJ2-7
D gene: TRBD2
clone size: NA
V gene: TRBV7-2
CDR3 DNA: TGTGCCAGCAGCTTATATCCCGGAGGACTAGCGGGAGGCCTCGAGCAGTACTTC
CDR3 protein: CASSLYPGGLAGGLEQYF

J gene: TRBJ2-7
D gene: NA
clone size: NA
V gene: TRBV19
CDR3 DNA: TGTGCCAGTAGCTACAGGGTAGGCTACGAGCAGTACTTC
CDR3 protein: CASSYRVGYEQYF

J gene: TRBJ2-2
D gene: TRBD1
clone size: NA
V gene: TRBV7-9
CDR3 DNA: TGTGCCAGCAGCTTCCGGGACAGAAACACCGGGGAGCTGTTTTTT
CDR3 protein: CASSFRDRNTGELFF

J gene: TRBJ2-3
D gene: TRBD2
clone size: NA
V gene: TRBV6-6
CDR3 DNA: TGTGCCAGCAGTTACCCAAGCGGGAGCGGCACAGATACGCAGTATTTT
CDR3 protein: CASSYPSGSGTDTQYF

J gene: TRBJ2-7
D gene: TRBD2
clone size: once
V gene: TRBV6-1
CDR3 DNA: TGTGCCAGTTTAGCGGGAGACGGTTTCGAGCAGTACTTC
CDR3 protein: CASLAGDGFEQYF

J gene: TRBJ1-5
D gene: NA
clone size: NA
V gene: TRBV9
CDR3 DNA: TGTGCCAGCAGCGTAGATGGGACACCCAATCAGCCCCAGCATTTT
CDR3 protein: CASSVDGTPNQPQHF

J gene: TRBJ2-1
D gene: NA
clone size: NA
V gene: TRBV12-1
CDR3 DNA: TGTGCCAGCAGCTCCCGTGGGACTAGCAAGTACAATGAGCAGTTCTTC
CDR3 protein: CASSSRGTSKYNEQFF

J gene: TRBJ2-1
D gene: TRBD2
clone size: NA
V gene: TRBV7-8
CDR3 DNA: TGTGCCAGCAGCTTAGGATGGCTAGCGGAACAGCAGTTCTTC
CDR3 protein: CASSLGWLAEQQFF

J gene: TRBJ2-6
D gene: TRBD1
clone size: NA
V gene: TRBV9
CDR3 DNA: TGTGCCAGCAGCGAAACAGGGGGAGTCCACCTTGGGGCCAACGTCCTGACTTTC
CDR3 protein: CASSETGGVHLGANVLTF

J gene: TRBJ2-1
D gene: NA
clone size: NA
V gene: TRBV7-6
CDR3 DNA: TGTGCCAGCAGCTTAGGGCAGGTCGGGGATGAGCAGTTCTTC
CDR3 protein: CASSLGQVGDEQFF

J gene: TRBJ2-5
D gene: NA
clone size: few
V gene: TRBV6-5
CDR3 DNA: TGTGCCAGCAGTTGGGACTGGAAAGCACAAGAGACCCAGTACTTC
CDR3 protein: CASSWDWKAQETQYF